A single sample gave rise to the 15 T cell receptor beta chains below, sequenced in a study of cytomegalovirus exposure and HLA in healthy donors. A multiplex PCR was run with 60 Vbeta primers and 13 Jbeta primers. The protocol was immunoSEQ multiplex PCR, while the TCRdb copy is restricted to in-frame clones and leaves out a portion. This sample carries around 210,000 clones, 78% of them seen once, and the ten largest clones take approximately 0.47%. The sequencing input was PBMCs. The receptors shown here come from a boy aged 5-17 years in good health and CMV-seronegative.

Comment on this clone: Other DNA sequences within the sample encode an identical CDR3. The chain uses TRBV6-1 and TRBJ1-2, with 12 nucleotides matching TRBD1. The junction had 1 base not matched to a gene; V was cut back by 3 bases and J by 8 bases. This CDR3 spans 13 amino acids. Germline values: CDR1 MNHNS, CDR2 SASEGT. CDR3 protein: CASSEGQGAGYTF. In DNA, the CDR3 is TGTGCCAGCAGTGAGGGACAGGGGGCGGGCTACACCTTC.

The rearrangement links TRBV27 to TRBJ2-1, with D possibly matching TRBD2 (5 bases). The ends were cut back, 3 bases at V and 7 bases at J, with 16 bases in the middle. The length of the CDR3 is 15 residues. Germline V gene lookup returns CDR1 MNHEY and CDR2 SMNVEV (reference sequence). Here the CDR3 reads CASSFAEDPGNEQFF. In DNA form, the CDR3 reads TGTGCCAGCAGTTTTGCGGAGGACCCCGGGAATGAGCAGTTCTTC.

The V call is TRBV18, the J call TRBJ1-1, with D possibly matching TRBD1 (6 bases). The CDR3 contains 13 residues. Germline V gene lookup returns CDR1 KGHSH and CDR2 LQKENI. V lost 2 bases, J lost 8 bases, and 12 bases lay in between. The CDR3 protein is CASSPGEDREAFF. The CDR3 bases are TGTGCCAGCTCACCAGGAGAAGACAGGGAAGCTTTCTTT.

The chain couples TRBV2 to TRBJ2-7; TRBD1 is a possible D gene (5 bases). CDR1 is SNHLY, CDR2 FYNNEI, per germline. The V end lost 7 bases, the J end lost 4 bases, and 14 bases lay between the germline ends. The CDR3 covers 13 residues. The CDR3: CASMSGQKYEQYF. In DNA form, the CDR3 reads TGTGCCAGCATGTCAGGGCAAAAATACGAGCAGTACTTC.

This sequence joins TRBV11-2 and TRBJ2-2, with no clear D. Trimming stripped 1 base from V and 7 bases from J, with 4 bases between. The CDR3 loop spans 12 amino acids. The V gene's germline CDR1 is SGHAT and CDR2 FQNNGV. Here the CDR3 reads CASSLAGGELFF. CDR3 in DNA: TGTGCCAGCAGCTTAGCGGGCGGGGAGCTGTTTTTT.

This chain joins TRBV7-8 and TRBJ2-3; TRBD1 aligns across 7 bases. In germline, CDR1 is SGHVS, CDR2 FQNEAQ. The junction had 8 bases not matched to a gene; V was cut back by 2 bases and J by 3 bases. This CDR3 is built from 16 residues. The CDR3, as DNA: TGTGCCAGCAGCTTATGGTCGACAGGGTTAACAGATACGCAGTATTTT. Translation gives CASSLWSTGLTDTQYF. The whole variable domain, filled in from reference TRBV7-8 and TRBJ2-3, reads GAGVSQSPRYKVAKRGQDVALRCDPISGHVSLFWYQQALGQGPEFLTYFQNEAQLDKSGLPSDRFFAERPEGSVSTLKIQRTQQEDSAVYLCASSLWSTGLTDTQYFGPGTRLTVL.

A few counts support this clone. The chain uses TRBV15 and TRBJ2-2, with D possibly TRBD2 on 6 matching bases. The CDR3 runs to 17 residues. V was shortened by 8 bases and J by 1 base, with 20 bases between the two germline ends. Germline V gives CDR1 LNHNV, CDR2 YYDKDF (reference sequence). CDR3 DNA sequence: TGTGCCACCGGGGACGACGGAGGGTATCAGAACACCGGGGAGCTGTTTTTT. Protein sequence: CATGDDGGYQNTGELFF.

Note on this clone: Other DNA sequences in this sample translate to the same CDR3. The rearrangement uses TRBV11-2 and TRBJ2-7; no definite D call. This CDR3 is built from 14 residues. V shed 2 bases and J shed 0 bases, with 8 bases lying between them. Germline V gene sequence: CDR1 SGHAT, CDR2 FQNNGV. CDR3 region: CASSLSTPSYEQYF. CDR3 in DNA: TGTGCCAGCAGCTTATCGACACCCTCCTACGAGCAGTACTTC. Full variable domain (remainder filled in from reference TRBV11-2 and TRBJ2-7): EAGVAQSPRYKIIEKRQSVAFWCNPISGHATLYWYQQILGQGPKLLIQFQNNGVVDDSQLPKDRFSAERLKGVDSTLKIQPAKLEDSAVYLCASSLSTPSYEQYFGPGTRLTVT.

The chain has TRBV6-5 and TRBJ1-1; TRBD1 might be the D (5 bases). CDR3 size: 14 residues. Germline-derived CDR1 and CDR2 are MNHEY and SVGAGI. V was clipped by 6 bases and J by 2 bases, with 13 bases between them. Here the CDR3 DNA reads TGTGCCAGCAGAAGCGGGACCGTAAACACTGAAGCTTTCTTT. Translation: CASRSGTVNTEAFF.

V gene TRBV2 combines with J gene TRBJ2-7; 10 bases line up with TRBD1. CDR1 SNHLY and CDR2 FYNNEI come from the germline V gene. This CDR3 is 16 amino acids long. V shed 5 bases and J 5 bases; nucleotides not matched to a gene: 12. The CDR3 nucleotides are TGTGCCAGCAGTTGGACCGGGACAGGGGATTATAACGAGCAGTACTTC. Encoded protein: CASSWTGTGDYNEQYF.

The gene calls are TRBV6-1 and TRBJ1-2; 7 bases are shared with TRBD1. The CDR3 is 15 amino acids. V shed 3 bases and J 4 bases; nucleotides not matched to a gene: 8. In germline, CDR1 is MNHNS, CDR2 SASEGT. The CDR3 DNA follows: TGTGCCAGCAGTGAGGGACAGCGACGCTCCTATGGCTACACCTTC. This encodes CASSEGQRRSYGYTF.

The chain couples TRBV5-1 to TRBJ2-7; D gene uncertain. Trimming stripped 8 bases from V and 4 bases from J, with 22 bases between. The CDR3 runs to 15 residues. Germline CDR1 reads SGHRS; CDR2 reads YFSETQ. The DNA of the CDR3 is TGCGCCAGTTTTTTCAAGCAGAAGGCGGCATACGAGCAGTACTTC. This encodes CASFFKQKAAYEQYF.

V and J are TRBV6-1 and TRBJ2-7, with 11 bases aligning to TRBD1. CDR1 MNHNS and CDR2 SASEGT come from the germline V gene. This CDR3 comprises 15 residues. The V and J ends lost 6 bases and 2 bases, in that order; junction bases with no gene match: 6. The CDR3 here is CASRLGTGGPYEQYF. CDR3 nucleotides: TGTGCCAGCAGATTGGGGACAGGGGGTCCCTACGAGCAGTACTTC.

The chain is built from TRBV5-1 and TRBJ2-2; D is perhaps TRBD2 (7 bases). Germline V gene lookup returns CDR1 SGHRS and CDR2 YFSETQ. The CDR3 totals 15 residues. Trimming left V 6 bases short and J 2 bases short, with 14 bases between. The CDR3, as DNA: TGCGCCAGCAAGACAGGACTAGTCAACACCGGGGAGCTGTTTTTT. Its protein is CASKTGLVNTGELFF.

The rearrangement links TRBV7-2 to TRBJ1-4, with D perhaps TRBD1 (5 bases). Trimming pared 5 bases from V and 8 bases from J, leaving 18 bases between. The CDR3 is 15 amino acids. Germline V CDR1 and CDR2: SGHTA, FQGNSA. This CDR3 is CASSPKGRVGEKLFF. The DNA of the CDR3 is TGTGCCAGCAGCCCAAAGGGCAGGGTAGGCGAAAAACTGTTTTTT. The variable domain in full, completed from reference TRBV7-2 and TRBJ1-4, reads GAGVSQSPSNKVTEKGKDVELRCDPISGHTALYWYRQSLGQGLEFLIYFQGNSAPDKSGLPSDRFSAERTGGSVSTLTIQRTQQEDSAVYLCASSPKGRVGEKLFFGSGTQLSVL.